Listed here is a single T cell receptor beta chain. Its antigen is currently unknown. The assay was immunoSEQ multiplex PCR, and TCRdb's table has in-frame clones only and misses some. The repertoire includes roughly 20,000 clones, about four fifths of them detected once, and 3% to 4% sits in the top ten. The entry originates in a study of chemoradiotherapy in HPV16-positive cancers. Whole-study context: A couple of HPV16-positive patients' cells yielded candidate HPV-specific clones and common motifs. Study results and caveats: HPV-responsive T-cell expansion during chemoradiotherapy was linked to improved recurrence-free survival in HPV16-positive patients. During treatment, candidate HPV-specific clones and E7-related motifs expanded in tumor.

The CDR3 totals 13 residues. The V end lost 7 bases, the J end lost 2 bases, and 12 bases lay between the germline ends. Germline CDR1 reads SGDLS; CDR2 reads YYNGEE. Sequencing used blood, obtained from a patient who underwent chemoradiotherapy. The TCR was taken from a human donor with HPV-associated anogenital cancer. The chain has TRBV9 and TRBJ1-1; TRBD1 might be the D (6 bases). DNA for the CDR3: TGTGCCAGCCGGGGACACCTTAACACTGAAGCTTTCTTT. This gives the protein CASRGHLNTEAFF.